A selection of T cell receptor beta chains follows, all from one sample in a study of cytomegalovirus exposure and HLA in healthy donors. Method: immunoSEQ multiplex PCR; TCRdb's copy keeps in-frame clones and lacks some. The table includes about 140,000 clones, more than 70% detected once. Sequencing was done on a sample of PBMCs. All receptors derive from a man aged 25-45 years in good health and CMV-seronegative. Each CDR3 is given with its conserved first and last residue. Fields, in order: J gene, V gene, clone size, D gene, CDR3 protein, CDR3 DNA. A D gene is named only where the DNA matches it firmly. The size field is filled for only some rows; it gives once, few, many or a size class.

TRBJ2-3 | TRBV7-3 | NA | TRBD2 | CASSLTAGAVGTDTQYF | TGTGCCAGCAGCTTAACCGCGGGAGCTGTGGGCACAGATACGCAGTATTTT
TRBJ2-3 | TRBV7-9 | NA | TRBD2 | CASSLGPSGNPDTQYF | TGTGCCAGCAGCTTAGGTCCTAGCGGGAATCCAGATACGCAGTATTTT
TRBJ1-1 | TRBV7-3 | NA | NA | CASSPPGLNTEAFF | TGTGCCAGCAGCCCTCCTGGACTCAACACTGAAGCTTTCTTT
TRBJ2-7 | TRBV7-9 | NA | TRBD1 | CASSSPGQGASPYEQYF | TGTGCCAGCAGCTCACCGGGACAGGGGGCTAGTCCCTACGAGCAGTACTTC
TRBJ2-3 | TRBV14 | NA | NA | CASSPIRGTDTQYF | TGTGCCAGCAGCCCCATCAGGGGTACAGATACGCAGTATTTT
TRBJ1-2 | TRBV7-2 | NA | NA | CASSPSDGAGDYTF | TGTGCCAGCAGTCCATCCGACGGGGCGGGGGACTACACCTTC
TRBJ1-2 | TRBV5-1 | few | NA | CASSLEIGGGYGYTF | TGCGCCAGCAGCTTGGAAATAGGGGGAGGGTATGGCTACACCTTC
TRBJ2-1 | TRBV6-4 | NA | TRBD2 | CASTPIAGGEDEQFF | TGTGCCAGCACCCCAATAGCGGGAGGGGAGGATGAGCAGTTCTTC
TRBJ2-1 | TRBV15 | NA | TRBD2 | CATSRIPAGLAESYNEQFF | TGTGCCACCAGCAGAATCCCGGCTGGACTAGCGGAGTCCTACAATGAGCAGTTCTTC
TRBJ2-1 | TRBV7-8 | NA | TRBD1 | CASSDNRDRVIYNEQFF | TGTGCCAGCAGCGACAACCGGGACAGGGTTATCTACAATGAGCAGTTCTTC
TRBJ1-5 | TRBV30 | NA | TRBD1 | CAWSPRDRHIQPQHF | TGTGCCTGGAGTCCACGGGACAGGCATATTCAGCCCCAGCATTTT
TRBJ2-7 | TRBV2 | NA | TRBD2 | CASSGLAGGSEQYF | TGTGCCAGCAGTGGGTTAGCGGGAGGGAGCGAGCAGTACTTC
TRBJ2-3 | TRBV4-1 | NA | TRBD2 | CASSQVTYREAPTDTQYF | TGCGCCAGCAGCCAAGTCACATACCGGGAGGCCCCCACAGATACGCAGTATTTT
TRBJ1-5 | TRBV27 | NA | TRBD1 | CASGGTGYQPQHF | TGTGCCAGCGGTGGGACAGGGTATCAGCCCCAGCATTTT
TRBJ2-7 | TRBV29-1 | NA | TRBD2 | CSVGPGTSGSSYEQYF | TGCAGCGTTGGACCGGGGACTAGCGGGAGCTCCTACGAGCAGTACTTC
TRBJ1-2 | TRBV5-1 | NA | NA | CASSLQGSDHGYTF | TGCGCCAGCAGTCTCCAGGGTAGTGATCATGGCTACACCTTC
TRBJ2-5 | TRBV7-7 | NA | TRBD1 | CASSPTGGWQETQYF | TGTGCTAGCAGCCCTACAGGGGGCTGGCAAGAGACCCAGTACTTC
TRBJ1-1 | TRBV10-1 | NA | NA | CASSAQGNTEAFF | TGCGCCAGCAGCGCTCAGGGGAACACTGAAGCTTTCTTT